This entry lists 25 T cell receptor beta chains sequenced from one sample in a study of radiation and T cells in renal cell carcinoma. Stated time point: blood 4 weeks post-SBRT, at nephrectomy. The treatment: 15 Gy SBRT to primary tumor, nephrectomy 4 weeks later. Profiled with immunoSEQ multiplex PCR; TCRdb holds only in-frame clones, not every one. The top ten hold over 5.5% of the sample, which has about 78,000 clones, approximately 90% seen once. Specimen: blood, collected from a patient whose treatment included radiotherapy and nephrectomy. These receptor sequences come from a woman in her seventies with renal cell carcinoma.

J is TRBJ2-5 and V is TRBV19; possibly TRBD1 for D (6 bases). The CDR3 has 15 amino acids. Between the trimmed V and J ends, which lost 1 base and 3 bases, there was a span of 12 bases. Germline values: CDR1 LNHDA, CDR2 SQIVND (reference sequence). CDR3 bases: TGTGCCAGTAGTATAGGATTAAGGGGGAAAGAGACCCAGTACTTC. Protein: CASSIGLRGKETQYF.

This clone was counted a single time. The chain couples TRBV11-3 to TRBJ2-5; D is possibly TRBD2 (6 bases). Trimming took off 1 base at V and 3 bases at J, with 15 bases between the two ends. From germline, CDR1 is SGHNT and CDR2 YENEEA. The CDR3 consists of 16 residues. CDR3 region: CASSLVGLSGEETQYF. In nucleotides, the CDR3 is TGTGCCAGCAGCTTAGTCGGACTCTCGGGGGAAGAGACCCAGTACTTC. The full variable domain, completed using reference TRBV11-3 and TRBJ2-5, is EAGVVQSPRYKIIEKKQPVAFWCNPISGHNTLYWYLQNLGQGPELLIRYENEEAVDDSQLPKDRFSAERLKGVDSTLKIQPAELGDSAVYLCASSLVGLSGEETQYFGPGTRLLVL.

CDR3 sequence reads: CASSNGTGADTQYF. CDR3 coding DNA: TGTGCCAGCAGCAACGGGACAGGGGCAGATACGCAGTATTTT. The chain has TRBV21-1 and TRBJ2-3; the table's TRBD1 call for D was not verified on the DNA. TRBV21-1 is shown as a pseudogene. CDR3 length equals 14 residues.

This rearrangement joins TRBV28 to TRBJ1-2; 7 bases map to TRBD1. The CDR3 has 12 amino acids. Germline V gene sequence: CDR1 MDHEN, CDR2 SYDVKM. V was clipped by 7 bases and J by 7 bases; unmatched bases: 6. In DNA, the CDR3 is TGTGCCAGCACCCCCAGGGGGTTTGGCTACACCTTC. Translated: CASTPRGFGYTF.

This rearrangement joins TRBV4-1 to TRBJ1-2; unclear D gene. The CDR3 runs 15 residues. V was pared by 0 bases and J by 3 bases, with 11 bases between. Germline lookup yields CDR1 MGHRA and CDR2 YSYEKL. CDR3 sequence reads: CASSQDPSSDYGYTF. DNA for the CDR3: TGCGCCAGCAGCCAAGATCCTAGTTCGGACTATGGCTACACCTTC.

The chain employs TRBV2 and TRBJ1-6; D remains unclear. The CDR3 runs 16 residues. CDR1 SNHLY and CDR2 FYNNEI come from the germline V gene. The V end lost 1 base, the J end lost 8 bases, and 15 bases lay between the germline ends. The CDR3 sequence: CASSEVPPSRDSPLHF. In DNA form, the CDR3 reads TGTGCCAGCAGTGAAGTCCCGCCCAGTAGGGATTCACCCCTCCACTTT. Complete variable domain (other parts from reference TRBV2 and TRBJ1-6): EPEVTQTPSHQVTQMGQEVILRCVPISNHLYFYWYRQILGQKVEFLVSFYNNEISEKSEIFDDQFSVERPDGSNFTLKIRSTKLEDSAMYFCASSEVPPSRDSPLHFGNGTRLTVT.

CDR3 in DNA: TGCAGCGTCGCCTATTCCGGTTACAATGAGCAGTTCTTC. This codes for CSVAYSGYNEQFF. The chain employs TRBV29-1 and TRBJ2-1, with D uncertain. In germline, CDR1 is SQVTM, CDR2 ANQGSEA. The CDR3 extends over 13 amino acids. Between the trimmed V and J ends, which lost 6 bases and 4 bases, there was a span of 13 bases.

The chain uses TRBV10-3 and TRBJ2-3; D uncertain. The germline gives CDR1 ENHRY, CDR2 SYGVKD. The CDR3 sequence is 14 residues long. V lost 5 bases and J lost 5, with 14 bases in between. Here the CDR3 reads CAISSRKGLDTQYF. The CDR3 coding sequence is TGTGCCATCAGTTCTAGAAAGGGCTTAGATACGCAGTATTTT.

This chain uses TRBV5-4 with TRBJ2-7, with D tentatively TRBD1 (5 bases). Germline lookup yields CDR1 SGHNT and CDR2 YYREEE (reference sequence). This CDR3 spans 15 amino acids. The V end was cut by 4 bases, the J end by 2 bases, with 16 bases between. CDR3 amino acids: CASSPPTAGPYEQYF. For the CDR3, the DNA is TGTGCCAGCAGCCCCCCTACGGCAGGGCCCTACGAGCAGTACTTC.

A few counts support this clone. The chain uses TRBV11-2 and TRBJ1-6; D gene uncertain. The CDR3 has 13 amino acids. The germline CDR1 and CDR2 sequences are SGHAT and FQNNGV. V was trimmed by 1 base and J by 8 bases, leaving 6 bases between them. Here the CDR3 DNA reads TGTGCCAGCAGCTTAGCGGGTGATTCACCCCTCCACTTT. Protein: CASSLAGDSPLHF.

The rearrangement uses TRBV19 and TRBJ2-6; D is undetermined. This CDR3 comprises 14 residues. CDR1 and CDR2 (germline): LNHDA, SQIVND (reference sequence). Trimming cost V 3 bases and J 3 bases, with 6 bases left between them. CDR3 DNA sequence: TGTGCCAGTAGTATCGATGGTGGGGCCAACGTCCTGACTTTC. It codes for CASSIDGGANVLTF.

A few counts support this clone. The chain uses TRBV5-1 and TRBJ2-3; unclear D gene. The germline V gene has CDR1 SGHRS and CDR2 YFSETQ. Trimming removed 0 bases at V and 1 base at J, with 6 bases between. The CDR3 loop spans 14 amino acids. In DNA, the CDR3 is TGCGCCAGCAGCTTGGGCTCGGGCACAGATACGCAGTATTTT. Its protein is CASSLGSGTDTQYF.

V and J are TRBV9 and TRBJ2-1; 11 positions match TRBD2. With V trimmed by 2 bases and J by 2 bases, 3 bases remained unmatched. This CDR3 comprises 16 residues. From germline, CDR1 is SGDLS and CDR2 YYNGEE. CDR3 nucleotide sequence: TGTGCCAGCAGCGTTCCGGGACTAGCGGCCTACAATGAGCAGTTCTTC. Its translation: CASSVPGLAAYNEQFF.

The J gene is TRBJ2-3, the V gene TRBV28; 7 bases align to TRBD1. Germline V gene lookup returns CDR1 MDHEN and CDR2 SYDVKM. The junction had 5 bases not matched to a gene; V was cut back by 5 bases and J by 6 bases. This CDR3 region has 13 residues. The CDR3: CASSQQGSDTQYF. CDR3 DNA sequence: TGTGCCAGCAGTCAACAGGGGTCGGATACGCAGTATTTT.

The chain couples TRBV15 to TRBJ1-3; D gene ambiguous. Germline-derived CDR1 and CDR2 are LNHNV and YYDKDF (reference sequence). V lost 6 bases and J lost 1, with 7 bases in between. CDR3 length equals 13 residues. This CDR3 reads CATRSTSGNTIYF. CDR3 nucleotides: TGTGCCACCAGATCTACTTCTGGAAACACCATATATTTT.

The CDR3 region has the DNA TGTGCCAGCAGTCGCGGGGGAGGCCCTAATGAAAAACTGTTTTTT. Translation: CASSRGGGPNEKLFF. The V call is TRBV6-5, the J call TRBJ1-4; D perhaps matches TRBD1 (5 bases). The CDR3 length is 15 residues. From germline, CDR1 is MNHEY and CDR2 SVGAGI. Trimming stripped 5 bases from V and 3 bases from J, with 13 bases between.

This rearrangement joins TRBV7-2 to TRBJ1-5; D gene ambiguous. The germline V gene encodes CDR1 SGHTA and CDR2 FQGNSA. Between the trimmed V and J ends, which lost 4 bases and 0 bases, there was a span of 10 bases. This CDR3 region has 15 residues. The chain's CDR3 is CASSSDINSNQPQHF. The CDR3 bases are TGTGCCAGCAGCTCAGACATTAATAGCAATCAGCCCCAGCATTTT.

J is TRBJ2-4 and V is TRBV6-1; 9 bases line up with TRBD1. This CDR3 has 15 amino acids. The germline V gene has CDR1 MNHNS and CDR2 SASEGT. V trimming: 6 bases; J trimming: 3 bases; junction bases outside the gene matches: 6. This CDR3 is CASREGQGGKNIQYF. CDR3 coding DNA: TGTGCCAGCAGGGAGGGACAGGGAGGCAAAAACATTCAGTACTTC.

The genes are TRBV7-6 and TRBJ1-6; 7 nucleotides match TRBD1. The germline gives CDR1 SGHVS, CDR2 FNYEAQ. This CDR3 spans 18 amino acids. Losses at the gene ends were 1 base for V and 2 bases for J; bases not matched to a gene: 8. CDR3 amino acids: CASSLVVVGTAYNSPLHF. In DNA, the CDR3 is TGTGCCAGCAGCTTAGTCGTTGTGGGGACAGCCTATAATTCACCCCTCCACTTT. Complete variable domain (other parts from reference TRBV7-6 and TRBJ1-6): GAGVSQSPRYKVTKRGQDVALRCDPISGHVSLYWYRQALGQGPEFLTYFNYEAQQDKSGLPNDRFSAERPEGSISTLTIQRTEQRDSAMYRCASSLVVVGTAYNSPLHFGNGTRLTVT.

The V gene is TRBV7-6, the J gene TRBJ2-5, with 15 bases aligning to TRBD2. CDR3 length equals 18 residues. V dropped 1 base and J dropped 7; count of bases not matched to a gene: 10. Germline assignment: CDR1 SGHVS and CDR2 FNYEAQ. For the CDR3, the DNA is TGTGCCAGCAGCTTAGATCATAGGACTAGCGGGGGGGCAAGGACCCAGTACTTC. This encodes CASSLDHRTSGGARTQYF.

Here the CDR3 reads CAWSDNTYEQYF. The CDR3 DNA reads TGTGCCTGGAGTGACAACACCTACGAGCAGTACTTC. This chain uses TRBV30 with TRBJ2-7; D is unresolved. The CDR3 loop spans 12 amino acids. Deletions cut 1 base from V and 2 bases from J, with 6 bases between. Germline loops: CDR1 GTSNPN, CDR2 SVGIG (reference sequence). The full variable domain, in which reference TRBV30 and TRBJ2-7 provide the parts outside the CDR3, is SQTIHQWPATLVQPVGSPLSLECTVEGTSNPNLYWYRQAAGRGLQLLFYSVGIGQISSEVPQNLSASRPQDRQFILSSKKLLLSDSGFYLCAWSDNTYEQYFGPGTRLTVT.

This clone was detected only once. The chain joins TRBV28 to TRBJ1-1, with D maybe TRBD1 (5 bases). This CDR3 is built from 14 residues. Trimming cost V 4 bases and J 3 bases, with 12 bases left between them. From germline, CDR1 is MDHEN and CDR2 SYDVKM. For the CDR3, the DNA is TGTGCCAGCAGTTCCCTCGGCAGGGACACTGAAGCTTTCTTT. Translated: CASSSLGRDTEAFF.

This chain uses TRBV18 with TRBJ1-1, with D unresolved. V lost 3 bases and J lost 0, with 11 bases in between. The CDR3 spans 15 residues. The germline CDR1 and CDR2 sequences are KGHSH and LQKENI. In DNA, the CDR3 is TGTGCCAGCTCACCCTCCCCCACAGTGAACACTGAAGCTTTCTTT. Protein product: CASSPSPTVNTEAFF.

The gene calls are TRBV6-6 and TRBJ2-7, with D perhaps matching TRBD2 (7 bases). Germline-derived CDR1 and CDR2 are MNHNY and SVGAGI (reference sequence). Trimming removed 2 bases at V and 0 bases at J, with 14 bases between. This CDR3 region has 16 residues. CDR3 sequence: CASSYGGASLSYEQYF. The CDR3, as DNA: TGTGCCAGCAGTTACGGGGGGGCCTCCCTCTCCTACGAGCAGTACTTC.

V gene TRBV30 combines with J gene TRBJ1-6, with a possible D match to TRBD1 (6 bases). This CDR3 is 14 amino acids long. Per the germline V gene, CDR1 is GTSNPN and CDR2 is SVGIG (reference sequence). The chain's CDR3 is CAGDGGLENSPLHF. In DNA, the CDR3 is TGTGCAGGGGACGGGGGGCTCGAGAATTCACCCCTCCACTTT. Based on the CDR3 plus reference TRBV30 and TRBJ1-6, the full variable domain is SQTIHQWPATLVQPVGSPLSLECTVEGTSNPNLYWYRQAAGRGLQLLFYSVGIGQISSEVPQNLSASRPQDRQFILSSKKLLLSDSGFYLCAGDGGLENSPLHFGNGTRLTVT.